The rows below give T cell receptor beta chains drawn from one sample of a study of blood T cell repertoires in COVID-19. Data came from immunoSEQ multiplex PCR; TCRdb stores just in-frame clones and leaves some out. The table records about 14,000 clones, around 87% of them present only once. What was sequenced was peripheral blood. These receptors came from a human donor in a cohort sampled during active COVID-19. CDR3s include the opening cysteine and the closing phenylalanine or tryptophan. Each record gives: V gene, CDR3 protein.

v_gene: TRBV6-5
CDR3aa: CASSLALAAYNEQFF

v_gene: TRBV6-5
CDR3aa: CASSYRLDTNYGYTF

v_gene: TRBV28
CDR3aa: CASSPVAGAYEQYF

v_gene: TRBV7-8
CDR3aa: CASSPRTSGSTGTQYF

v_gene: TRBV9
CDR3aa: CAPLAGEGTDTQYF

v_gene: TRBV5-4
CDR3aa: CASSWTGHTYEQYF

v_gene: TRBV4-1
CDR3aa: CASSLTSGGTDTQYF

v_gene: TRBV19
CDR3aa: CASSLQTVTTGEKLFF

v_gene: TRBV5-4
CDR3aa: CASSLGTSGGDTGELFF

v_gene: TRBV7-7
CDR3aa: CASSLGLSGGGEKLFF

v_gene: TRBV11-2
CDR3aa: CASSLRGGDTEAFF

v_gene: TRBV5-1
CDR3aa: CASSYGLAGDQETQYF

v_gene: TRBV28
CDR3aa: CASSFYPTGDFYNEQFF

v_gene: TRBV7-9
CDR3aa: CASSLGEGDSSYSTDTQYF

v_gene: TRBV4-3
CDR3aa: CASSQLDRAETQYF

v_gene: TRBV5-6
CDR3aa: CASSLAGGKETQYF

v_gene: TRBV7-9
CDR3aa: CASSLPLGNTEAFF

v_gene: TRBV27
CDR3aa: CASSPGQGRTTNEKLFF

v_gene: TRBV7-3
CDR3aa: CASSLNGGARTDTQYF

v_gene: TRBV10-3
CDR3aa: CAISDDLGQGGRETQYF

v_gene: TRBV27
CDR3aa: CASSSTGFAGELFF

v_gene: TRBV5-1
CDR3aa: CASSSTTGGMWTEAFF

v_gene: TRBV3-1/TRBV3-2
CDR3aa: CASSQDQTRRGGGYTF

v_gene: TRBV5-4
CDR3aa: CASSPLTSGNEQFF

v_gene: TRBV30
CDR3aa: CAWDPGVNYGYTF

v_gene: TRBV2
CDR3aa: CASRRTGDGVDTQYF

v_gene: TRBV7-2
CDR3aa: CASGPRWGDFSEQYF

v_gene: TRBV5-4
CDR3aa: CASSRRGVAYEQYF

v_gene: TRBV5-4
CDR3aa: CASSFGSRTDTQYF

v_gene: TRBV3-1/TRBV3-2
CDR3aa: CASSDSGYEQYF

v_gene: TRBV6-2/TRBV6-3
CDR3aa: CASSYSSTGRRGTYNEQFF

v_gene: TRBV27
CDR3aa: CASSFPGGYEQYF

v_gene: TRBV7-9
CDR3aa: CASSPRDRAYEQYF

v_gene: TRBV25-1
CDR3aa: CAMEASTSNTGELFF

v_gene: TRBV5-8
CDR3aa: CASSQGTASNEKLFF

v_gene: TRBV4-3
CDR3aa: CASSQDLFSSGASNEKLFF

v_gene: TRBV13
CDR3aa: CASSPDGGGANEKLFF

v_gene: TRBV5-6
CDR3aa: CASSLAGLGPYEQYF

v_gene: TRBV6-5
CDR3aa: CASRRTGGDDEQFF

v_gene: TRBV7-9
CDR3aa: CASSLGTGTLSYEQYF

v_gene: TRBV6-5
CDR3aa: CASSLDPWGGYEQYF

v_gene: TRBV11-2
CDR3aa: CASSLVRGRTGNTIYF

v_gene: TRBV9
CDR3aa: CASSVDGSSPDTQYF

v_gene: TRBV11-2
CDR3aa: CASSPDLGGYGYTF

v_gene: TRBV6-5
CDR3aa: CASSQGQGASYEQYF

v_gene: TRBV27
CDR3aa: CASTSPAGVIHEQFF

v_gene: TRBV28
CDR3aa: CASSQGASYGYTF